This T cell receptor beta chain was sequenced during a study of T cell changes during pregnancy in multiple sclerosis. The CDR3 totals 14 residues. V gave up 3 bases and J gave up 2 bases, with 11 bases separating them. CDR1 is MGHRA and CDR2 is YSYEKL in the germline V gene. Measured with immunoSEQ multiplex PCR; TCRdb has only the in-frame clones, and not every one. The sample shows roughly 61,000 clones, roughly nine tenths of them seen only once. The material was peripheral blood, obtained in the first trimester of pregnancy. The TCR comes from a female donor in good health, enrolled as a control in a pregnancy study. This rearrangement joins TRBV4-1 to TRBJ2-7, with a weak D call TRBD2 (6 bases). CDR3 nucleotide sequence: TGCGCCAGCAGCCACGCAACGGGGGCCTACGAGCAGTACTTC. Encoded protein: CASSHATGAYEQYF.